This T cell receptor beta chain was recorded in a study of PD-L1 blockade in urothelial cancer. Looking at the study overall: Dosed intravenously at 1,200 mg every 3 weeks, atezolizumab was initiated by patients at some point between 2014 and 2016. Timepoints chosen for blood analysis were 3 weeks (second dose) and 6 weeks after treatment start.

Time point: peripheral blood 6 weeks after treatment start. Templates that were synthetic TCR analogs were spiked into each PCR. The assay was immunoSEQ multiplex PCR, and TCRdb's table has in-frame clones only and misses some. Of roughly 120,000 clones listed, approximately 90% were seen once; the top ten hold roughly 1.8%. Germline V gene lookup returns CDR1 SGHRS and CDR2 YFSETQ. The CDR3 is 14 residues long. Trimming removed 0 bases from V and 6 bases from J, with 10 bases in between. The sequence was collected from a man aged 55 to 70 with urothelial cancer. The chain carries TRBV5-1 and TRBJ2-1; no reliable D call. This sample comprised PBMCs, obtained around atezolizumab (anti-PD-L1) treatment. The CDR3 DNA sequence: TGCGCCAGCAGCTTGGATCTCCTAAGCAATGAGCAGTTCTTC. Translating it yields CASSLDLLSNEQFF.